This T cell receptor (beta chain) is from a study of T cell repertoires in cytomegalovirus infection. On the study more broadly: Matching HLA type and CMV infection were both indicated by public TCR beta signatures. Overall study results and limits: Ex vivo responses were dominated by HLA-C-restricted CMV-specific TCR beta clonotypes. Summed frequency of shared TCR beta families picked out CMV carriers who also had the relevant HLA.

Germline assignment: CDR1 DFQATT and CDR2 SNEGSKA (reference sequence). CDR3 length: 15 residues. V was clipped by 0 bases and J by 2 bases, with 12 bases between them. TCRdb recomputed calls from the reads with MiXCR, one row per CDR3 protein. Among about 260,000 distinct CDR3 sequences listed, roughly 15% were seen once. As concerns this clonotype: Its antigen is not identified.

V and J are TRBV20-1 and TRBJ2-3; D gene uncertain. The clonotype originates from a human donor in good health (CMV status not recorded). Some clones in this sample may be carry-over from other donors' samples. The sequenced material came from PBMCs. The CDR3 sequence is CSARDQKINTDTQYF. CDR3 sequence (DNA): TGCAGTGCTAGAGATCAAAAGATTAACACAGATACGCAGTATTTT.